This T cell receptor (beta chain) was profiled in a study of Ad26.COV2.S vaccination and SARS-CoV-2 variants. Looking at the study overall: Ad26.COV2.S, an intramuscular injection, was given once or twice 56 days apart.

Described treatment: about 20 received Ad26.COV2.S at low or high dose, single or two shots; 5 received placebo; per-sample allocation not given. Material that was analyzed had been drawn on day 63 after the first vaccine or placebo injection. Germline V lookup: CDR1 LGHNA, CDR2 YSLEER. The CDR3 sequence is 16 residues long. The junction had 8 bases not matched to a gene; V was cut back by 4 bases and J by 4 bases. Profiled with immunoSEQ multiplex PCR; TCRdb holds only in-frame clones, not every one. The sample yields roughly 700,000 clones, 89% seen once. Material: peripheral blood, obtained in a trial of Ad26.COV2.S vaccine versus placebo. The sequence was obtained from a person between 18 and 59 years old who received the Ad26.COV2.S COVID-19 vaccine or a placebo. The chain joins TRBV4-3 to TRBJ1-4, with TRBD1 matching 8 bases. The CDR3 nucleotides are TGCGCCAGCAGCCCCGACGGACAGGGCCTTAATGAAAAACTGTTTTTT. Translating gives CASSPDGQGLNEKLFF.